The rows below give T cell receptor beta chains drawn from one sample of a study of CD8 T cells in ankylosing spondylitis. TCRdb re-derived calls from the 5' RACE reads in MiXCR, one entry per CDR3 protein. The table lists approximately 350,000 distinct CDR3 sequences, roughly 20% of them singletons. The sequenced sample consisted of blood, either unsorted or a sorted T cell fraction (not recorded which). These receptors came from a male donor with ankylosing spondylitis or in good health (not recorded which). Both conserved end residues are part of each CDR3. A D gene is named only where the DNA matches it firmly. A row's size may be missing; if present it is once, few, many or a size class.

TRBV27	NA	few	12	TRBJ1-5	CASKTGGQPQHF	TGTGCCAGCAAGACAGGCGGTCAGCCCCAGCATTTT
TRBV5-6	NA	NA	18	TRBJ2-3	CASSLVRRGRSSTDTQYF	TGTGCCAGCAGCTTGGTGAGGCGGGGGCGATCTAGCACAGATACGCAGTATTTT
TRBV4-1	NA	few	12	TRBJ2-5	CASSQDKETQYF	TGCGCCAGCAGCCAAGACAAAGAGACCCAGTACTTC
TRBV12-3/TRBV12-4	NA	NA	14	TRBJ1-1	CASSRLTLNTEAFF	TGTGCCAGCAGTCGACTAACCTTGAACACTGAAGCTTTCTTT
TRBV24-1	NA	NA	14	TRBJ2-7	CATSGGPGRNEQYF	TGTGCCACCAGTGGGGGACCGGGACGGAACGAGCAGTACTTC
TRBV24-1	NA	many	14	TRBJ2-5	CATSDLGTQETQYF	TGTGCCACCAGTGATTTGGGGACTCAAGAGACCCAGTACTTC
TRBV4-1	NA	NA	15	TRBJ2-7	CASSQEGATSYEQYF	TGCGCCAGCAGCCAAGAGGGTGCTACCTCCTACGAGCAGTACTTC
TRBV6-5	NA	few	13	TRBJ1-2	CASSYGQLYGYTF	TGTGCCAGCAGTTACGGACAGCTCTATGGCTACACCTTC
TRBV10-3	TRBD1	few	18	TRBJ1-5	CATSPGQGIPYSNQPQHF	TGTGCCACCAGCCCAGGACAGGGAATCCCTTATAGCAATCAGCCCCAGCATTTT
TRBV10-1	NA	few	18	TRBJ2-2	CASSELVGSWGNTGELFF	TGCGCCAGCAGTGAGTTAGTGGGGAGTTGGGGAAACACCGGGGAGCTGTTTTTT
TRBV11-2	NA	NA	17	TRBJ2-3	CASSAWDWGPGADTQYF	TGTGCCAGCAGCGCCTGGGATTGGGGGCCGGGGGCAGATACGCAGTATTTT
TRBV12-3/TRBV12-4	NA	NA	11	TRBJ1-3	CASSWDDRLYF	TGTGCCAGCAGCTGGGACGACCGTCTATATTTT
TRBV29-1	NA	many	13	TRBJ2-2	CSAQIRDTGELFF	TGCAGCGCCCAGATCAGGGACACCGGGGAGCTGTTTTTT
TRBV20-1	TRBD1	NA	17	TRBJ1-6	CSAGETGPSSYNSPLHF	TGCAGTGCTGGAGAGACAGGGCCGAGCTCCTATAATTCACCCCTCCACTTT
TRBV5-6	NA	few	16	TRBJ2-7	CASSLFWGAAAYEQYF	TGTGCCAGCAGCTTGTTCTGGGGGGCCGCGGCCTACGAGCAGTACTTC
TRBV6-1	NA	few	15	TRBJ2-3	CASNEGRTGTDTQYF	TGTGCCAGCAACGAGGGACGGACTGGGACAGATACGCAGTATTTT
TRBV11-2	TRBD1	NA	15	TRBJ1-1	CASSLGTGANTEAFF	TGTGCCAGCAGCCTAGGGACAGGGGCGAACACTGAAGCTTTCTTT
TRBV4-1	NA	many	16	TRBJ2-1	CASSQGAQVMIDEQFF	TGCGCCAGCAGCCAAGGGGCACAGGTTATGATAGATGAGCAGTTCTTC
TRBV5-1	TRBD1	NA	15	TRBJ2-3	CASTLTGASTDTQYF	TGCGCCAGCACCTTAACAGGGGCTAGCACAGATACGCAGTATTTT
TRBV5-6	TRBD1	NA	15	TRBJ2-2	CASSLERQGPGELFF	TGTGCCAGCAGCTTGGAGCGACAGGGACCCGGGGAGCTGTTTTTT
TRBV12-5	NA	NA	12	TRBJ2-3	CASGLEADTQYF	TGTGCTAGTGGTTTGGAGGCAGATACGCAGTATTTT
TRBV20-1	TRBD2	NA	16	TRBJ2-3	CSARDRTSVNTDTQYF	TGCAGTGCTAGAGATCGGACTAGCGTAAACACAGATACGCAGTATTTT
TRBV30	TRBD1	few	14	TRBJ2-1	CAWKGTETYNEQFF	TGTGCCTGGAAAGGGACAGAAACCTACAATGAGCAGTTCTTC
TRBV20-1	NA	NA	12	TRBJ1-2	CSARDWTAGYTF	TGCAGTGCTAGAGATTGGACAGCTGGCTACACCTTC
TRBV6-1	NA	few	16	TRBJ1-4	CASSERGVDLNEKLFF	TGTGCCAGCAGTGAAAGGGGCGTAGACCTTAATGAAAAACTGTTTTTT
TRBV12-3/TRBV12-4	TRBD2	NA	15	TRBJ2-1	CASSLAVRGAIPEFF	TGTGCCAGCAGTTTAGCTGTGCGGGGGGCCATTCCGGAGTTCTTC
TRBV11-2	NA	NA	17	TRBJ2-7	CASSLGAGTHEGYEQYF	TGTGCCAGCAGCTTAGGGGCCGGGACCCATGAAGGCTACGAGCAGTACTTC